A selection of T cell receptor beta chains follows, all from one sample in a study of T-cell reconstitution after alpha-beta-depleted transplantation in children. Via MiXCR, TCRdb re-called the PCR reads, giving one row per CDR3 protein. The sample consists of fewer than 500,000 distinct CDR3 sequences, about 40% of them appearing once. Sequencing used PBMCs, obtained before TCRalphabeta/CD19-depleted stem cell transplant. The origin of the receptors is a girl aged 2 to 10 with aplastic anemia, due to receive a stem cell transplant. CDR3s include the opening cysteine and the closing phenylalanine or tryptophan. Each record gives: D gene, V gene, J gene, clone size, CDR3 length, CDR3 DNA, CDR3 protein. A D gene is named only where the DNA matches it firmly. Size tells how often a clone was seen (once, few, many) or the class of an expanded clone, and some rows leave it out.

>.|TRBV6-1|TRBJ2-5|few|14
TGTGCCAGCAGCCAACTAGAAGGGGCAGAGACCCAGTACTTC
CASSQLEGAETQYF
>TRBD2|TRBV7-6|TRBJ2-3|.|20
TGTGCCAGCAGCTTAGCCCCTTGGACTAGCCCTCCCGATGCCACAGATACGCAGTATTTT
CASSLAPWTSPPDATDTQYF
>.|TRBV9|TRBJ2-1|many|16
TGTGCCAGCACCCAACGGGGCAGCGGCCAATACAATGAGCAGTTCTTC
CASTQRGSGQYNEQFF
>TRBD2|TRBV29-1|TRBJ2-1|many|17
TGCAGCGTTGGCGGTGGACTAGCGGTGGGATCAGGGGATGAGCAGTTCTTC
CSVGGGLAVGSGDEQFF
>.|TRBV6-1|TRBJ2-6|.|16
TGTGCCTGCAGGGTAGTAGGGGCTTCTGGGGCCAACGTCCTGACTTTC
CACRVVGASGANVLTF
>.|TRBV7-9|TRBJ1-4|.|12
TGTGCCAGCTCCGAGGGATTCGAAAAACTGTTTTTT
CASSEGFEKLFF
>.|TRBV5-6|TRBJ2-1|many|12
TGTGCCAGCAGGAGACAGGCGAGGGAGCAGTTCTTC
CASRRQAREQFF
>.|TRBV5-6|TRBJ2-1|few|17
TGTGCCAGCAGGCCTAGTGCGGCATCGAGCTCCTACAATGAGCAGTTCTTC
CASRPSAASSSYNEQFF
>.|TRBV5-5|TRBJ1-2|few|14
TGTGCCAGCAGCTTGACCGGCCTTGCCTATGGCTACACCTTC
CASSLTGLAYGYTF
>.|TRBV7-2|TRBJ2-2|.|13
TGTGCCAGCGGAGGACCTCACACCGGGGAGCTGTTTTTT
CASGGPHTGELFF
>.|TRBV29-1|TRBJ1-4|many|13
TGCAGCGTAGGGGCGGGAGGAACTAAAAAACTGTTTTTT
CSVGAGGTKKLFF
>.|TRBV20-1|TRBJ1-1|.|13
TGCAGTGCTAGAGTGGTCGCGTCGGTTGTGGCTTTCTTT
CSARVVASVVAFF
>.|TRBV20-1|TRBJ2-3|.|13
TGCAGTGCTAGAATCAGGGGCGCAGATACGCAGTATTTT
CSARIRGADTQYF
>.|TRBV7-2|TRBJ2-3|many|15
TGTGCCAGCAGCTTATGGTCTACTAGCACAGATACGCAGTATTTT
CASSLWSTSTDTQYF
>TRBD1|TRBV29-1|TRBJ1-5|few|14
TGCAGCGCCTTGACAGGGGGCGGCAATCAGCCCCAGCATTTT
CSALTGGGNQPQHF
>TRBD2|TRBV7-9|TRBJ2-7|.|15
TGTGCCAGCAGCCTCGGGACTAGCCCTGCCTACGAGCAGTACTTC
CASSLGTSPAYEQYF
>TRBD1|TRBV14|TRBJ1-2|once|17
TGTGCCAGCAGCTTCCTCGGGTTGGGGACAGGGAGTTATGGCTACACCTTC
CASSFLGLGTGSYGYTF
>.|TRBV7-9|TRBJ2-7|.|15
TGTGCCAGCAGCTTAGAAGGAGGGCTATACAACGAGCAGTACTTC
CASSLEGGLYNEQYF
>TRBD1|TRBV12-3/TRBV12-4|TRBJ2-7|.|14
TGTGCCAGCAGTTTTGAGGACAGGGGTCACGTCGAGTACTTC
CASSFEDRGHVEYF
>.|TRBV6-5|TRBJ2-1|.|15
TGTGCCAGCAGTTACTCGATGGACACCGACAATGAGCAGTTCTTC
CASSYSMDTDNEQFF
>TRBD2|TRBV10-3|TRBJ2-1|once|14
TGTGCCATCAACATAGCGGGAGAAACGGATGAGCAGTTCTTC
CAINIAGETDEQFF
>TRBD1|TRBV4-1|TRBJ1-2|.|18
TGCGCCAGCAGCCATCCATCTCCGGGACAGGGGAAAGGGGATGGCTACACCTTC
CASSHPSPGQGKGDGYTF
>TRBD2|TRBV28|TRBJ2-5|.|16
TGTGCCAGCAGCGAGACTAGCGGGGGTCGATGGGGGACCCAGTACTTC
CASSETSGGRWGTQYF
>.|TRBV6-1|TRBJ2-2|once|15
TGTGCCAGCAGTGAGACAGCTTCTACCACCGGGGAGCTGTTTTTT
CASSETASTTGELFF
>TRBD1|TRBV5-6|TRBJ2-7|.|15
TGTGCCAGCAGCGAAAAGACAGGGGCAGCTGACGAGCAGTACTTC
CASSEKTGAADEQYF
>TRBD2|TRBV20-1|TRBJ2-7|many|15
TGCAGTGCTCCAGGGACTAGCGGAAATACCTACGAGCAGTACTTC
CSAPGTSGNTYEQYF
>TRBD2|TRBV3-1|TRBJ2-5|many|12
TGTGCCAGCTGTGGCGGGGGAGGGACCCAGTACTTC
CASCGGGGTQYF
>.|TRBV15|TRBJ1-4|many|13
TGTGCCACCAGCAGGATACCGAGTGAAAAACTGTTTTTT
CATSRIPSEKLFF
>.|TRBV6-5|TRBJ2-1|.|15
TGTGCCAGCAGTTACTCTGGGGCAGAGTACAATGAGCAGTTCTTC
CASSYSGAEYNEQFF
>.|TRBV20-1|TRBJ2-7|few|12
TGCAGTGCTAACGTAGCTGCTCCGAAGCAGTACTTC
CSANVAAPKQYF
>TRBD1|TRBV4-1|TRBJ2-7|few|14
TGCGCCAGCAGGGGATCGGACAGGAACCACGAGCAGTACTTC
CASRGSDRNHEQYF
>TRBD2|TRBV12-3/TRBV12-4|TRBJ2-1|.|18
TGTGCCAGCAGTTTTGGGGCCTGGGGACTAGCGGTTCACAATGAGCAGTTCTTC
CASSFGAWGLAVHNEQFF
>.|TRBV7-7|TRBJ2-3|.|14
TGTGCTAGCAGCTCGAGCGGTAGCTCTTATACGCAGTATTTT
CASSSSGSSYTQYF
>.|TRBV12-3/TRBV12-4|TRBJ1-4|.|15
TGTGCCAGCAGCGCCCGCGGCCTTATTAATGAAAAACTGTTTTTT
CASSARGLINEKLFF
>.|TRBV7-6|TRBJ1-1|.|12
TGTGCCAGCAGCTTAGGCGGGGGGCGGGCTTTCTTT
CASSLGGGRAFF
>.|TRBV7-9|TRBJ2-7|.|16
TGTGCCAGCAGCTTAGCAGCCCAAGGAGCCCCCTACGAGCAGTACTTC
CASSLAAQGAPYEQYF
>.|TRBV11-2|TRBJ2-5|many|14
TGTGCCAGCAGCCCCGGGAGACTACGAGAGACCCAGTACTTC
CASSPGRLRETQYF